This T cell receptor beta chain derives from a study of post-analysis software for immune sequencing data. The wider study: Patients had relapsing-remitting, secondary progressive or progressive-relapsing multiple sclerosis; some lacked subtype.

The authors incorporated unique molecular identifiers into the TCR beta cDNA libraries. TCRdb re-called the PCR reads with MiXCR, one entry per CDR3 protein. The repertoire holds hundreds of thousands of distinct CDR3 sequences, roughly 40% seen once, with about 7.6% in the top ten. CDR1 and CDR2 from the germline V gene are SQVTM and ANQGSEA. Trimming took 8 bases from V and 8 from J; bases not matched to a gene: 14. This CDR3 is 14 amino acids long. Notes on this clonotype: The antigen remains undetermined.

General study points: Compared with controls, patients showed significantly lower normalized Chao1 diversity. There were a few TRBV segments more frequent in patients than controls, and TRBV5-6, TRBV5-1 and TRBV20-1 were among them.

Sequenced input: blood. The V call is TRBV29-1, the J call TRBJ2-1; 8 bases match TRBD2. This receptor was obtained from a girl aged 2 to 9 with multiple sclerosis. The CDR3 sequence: CSLRGGGRFDEQFF. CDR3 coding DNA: TGCAGCCTTCGGGGGGGAGGCCGGTTCGATGAGCAGTTCTTC.